This TCR beta chain is drawn from a study of molecular identifiers for immune sequencing clone quantification. At least ten counts were recorded for this clonotype. Each CDR3 protein gets one entry after TCRdb re-called the PCR reads with MiXCR. The sample records some 650,000 distinct CDR3 sequences, 15% to 20% being singletons. Material: naive CD8+ T cells from blood, with Jurkat cell RNA spiked in. The subset: FACS-sorted CD8+CD4-CCR7+CD45RA+ naive T cells. The TCR sequence derives from a human donor in good health. Some libraries in this study had Jurkat cell RNA spiked in.

This CDR3 is CSVEVYREGMNTEAFF. DNA for the CDR3: TGCAGCGTTGAGGTCTACAGGGAGGGAATGAACACTGAAGCTTTCTTT. V usage is TRBV29-1 and J usage is TRBJ1-1, with D possibly being TRBD1 (6 bases). CDR1 is SQVTM, CDR2 ANQGSEA, per germline. There are 16 residues in the CDR3. Trimming shortened V by 3 bases and J by 0 bases, and 17 bases separated the two germline ends.